The T cell receptor (beta chain) described here comes from a study of cytomegalovirus exposure and HLA in healthy donors. As for the study in general: Of roughly 400 genotyped donors, roughly 81% grouped in the Caucasian-associated ancestry cluster. Regarding the study as a whole: Per published reports, the classifier diagnosed cytomegalovirus status with high specificity and sensitivity.

In regard to this clone: Its specificity is unknown. A junction end diverges from the germline sequence, so it may reflect a read error.

Researchers ran the PCR with 60 Vbeta and 13 Jbeta primers. Method: immunoSEQ multiplex PCR; TCRdb's copy keeps in-frame clones and lacks some. The sample lists approximately 140,000 clones, over 60% occurring once. Healthy bone marrow donors made up the cohort. This CDR3 is built from 18 residues. CDR1 is MGHRA, CDR2 YSYEKL, per germline. V gene TRBV4-1 combines with J gene TRBJ2-6, with 7 bases that match TRBD1. This clonotype was sampled from a man aged 35-49 years in good health and CMV-seropositive. The specimen sequenced was PBMCs. The DNA for the CDR3 is TGCGCCAGCAGCCAAGAGGTCAGGGGGTACTCTGGGGCCAACGGCCTGACTTTC. Protein product: CASSQEVRGYSGANGLTF.